This T cell receptor (beta chain) was found in a study of blood T cell repertoires in COVID-19. Background on the study: COVID-19 samples from acute and convalescent phases originated in the United States, Italy and Spain. Sample material is recorded as cDNA or gDNA derived from T cells, B-cell-depleted T cells, or PBMCs.

In the study's own analysis: Estimation of nucleated cell counts was performed using reference gene primer amplification. Measured with immunoSEQ multiplex PCR; TCRdb has only the in-frame clones, and not every one. D and trimming were read from the DNA, whereas the V and J calls and clone size are those reported in that table. The sample carries nearly 350,000 clones, around 91% recorded once. This clone was counted a single time. There are 16 residues in the CDR3. CDR1 MNHEY and CDR2 SMNVEV come from the germline V gene (reference sequence). V lost 3 bases, J lost 2 bases, and 16 bases lay in between.

The TCR sequence derives from a woman in her late teens or twenties who had recovered from COVID-19. Specimen: peripheral blood. V usage is TRBV27 and J usage is TRBJ1-1, with D perhaps TRBD1 (5 bases). The CDR3 nucleotides are TGTGCCAGCAGTTTTGGGGGGATGTGGTCCAACACTGAAGCTTTCTTT. Protein product: CASSFGGMWSNTEAFF.